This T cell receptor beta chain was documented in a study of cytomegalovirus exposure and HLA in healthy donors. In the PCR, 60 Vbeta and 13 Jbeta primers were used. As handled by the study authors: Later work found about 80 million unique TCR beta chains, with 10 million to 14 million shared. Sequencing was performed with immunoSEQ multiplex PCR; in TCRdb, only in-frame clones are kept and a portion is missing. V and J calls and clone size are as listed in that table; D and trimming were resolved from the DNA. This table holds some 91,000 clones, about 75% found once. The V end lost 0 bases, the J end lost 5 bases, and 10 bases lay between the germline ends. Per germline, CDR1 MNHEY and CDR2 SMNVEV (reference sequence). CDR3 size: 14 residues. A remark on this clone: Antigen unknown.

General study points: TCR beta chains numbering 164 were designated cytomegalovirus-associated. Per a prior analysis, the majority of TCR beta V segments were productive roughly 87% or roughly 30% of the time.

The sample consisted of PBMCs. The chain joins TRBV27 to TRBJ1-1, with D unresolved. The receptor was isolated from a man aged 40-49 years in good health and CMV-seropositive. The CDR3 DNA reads TGTGCCAGCAGTTTATCGGGGAGATTGACTGAAGCTTTCTTT. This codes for CASSLSGRLTEAFF.